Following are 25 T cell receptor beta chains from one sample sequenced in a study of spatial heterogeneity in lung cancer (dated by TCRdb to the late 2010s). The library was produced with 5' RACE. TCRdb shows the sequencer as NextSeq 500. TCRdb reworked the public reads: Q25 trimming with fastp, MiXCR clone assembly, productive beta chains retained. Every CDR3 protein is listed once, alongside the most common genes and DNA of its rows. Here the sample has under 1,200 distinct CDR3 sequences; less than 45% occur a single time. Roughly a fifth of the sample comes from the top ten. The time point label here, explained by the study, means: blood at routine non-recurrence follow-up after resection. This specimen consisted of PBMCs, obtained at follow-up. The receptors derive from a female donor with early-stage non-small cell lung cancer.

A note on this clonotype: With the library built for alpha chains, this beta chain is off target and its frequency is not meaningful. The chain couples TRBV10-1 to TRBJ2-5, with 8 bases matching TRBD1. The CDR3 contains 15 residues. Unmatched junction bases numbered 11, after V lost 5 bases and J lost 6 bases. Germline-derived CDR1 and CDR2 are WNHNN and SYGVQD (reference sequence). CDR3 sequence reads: CASSSGTGDWKTQYF. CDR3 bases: TGCGCCAGCAGTTCCGGGACAGGCGATTGGAAGACCCAGTACTTC.

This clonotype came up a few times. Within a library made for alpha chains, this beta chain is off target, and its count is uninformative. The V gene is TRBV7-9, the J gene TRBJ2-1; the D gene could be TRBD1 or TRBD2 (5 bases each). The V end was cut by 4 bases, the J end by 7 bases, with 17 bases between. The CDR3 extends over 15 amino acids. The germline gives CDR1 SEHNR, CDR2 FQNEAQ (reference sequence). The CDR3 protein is CASSYGNYWGNEQFF. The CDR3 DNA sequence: TGTGCCAGCAGCTACGGGAATTATTGGGGGAATGAGCAGTTCTTC.

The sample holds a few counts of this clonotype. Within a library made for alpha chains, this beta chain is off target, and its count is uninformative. Here the CDR3 DNA reads TGCGCCAGCAGTCAATCGAAGGGGGTTGGATCCTACGAGCAGTACTTC. Translated, it gives CASSQSKGVGSYEQYF. The chain employs TRBV23-1 and TRBJ2-7, with a weak D call TRBD1 (6 bases). TRBV23-1 is known as an ORF, though its function is uncertain. V lost 0 bases, J lost 1 base, and 13 bases lay in between. There are 16 residues in the CDR3.

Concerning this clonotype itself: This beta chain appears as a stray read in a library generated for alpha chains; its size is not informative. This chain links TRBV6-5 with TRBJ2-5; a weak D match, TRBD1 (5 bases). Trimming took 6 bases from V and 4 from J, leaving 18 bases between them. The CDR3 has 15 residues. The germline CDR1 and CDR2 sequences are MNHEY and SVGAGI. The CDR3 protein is CASRQTFVGAETQYF. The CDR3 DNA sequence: TGTGCCAGCAGACAGACCTTTGTAGGGGCAGAGACCCAGTACTTC.

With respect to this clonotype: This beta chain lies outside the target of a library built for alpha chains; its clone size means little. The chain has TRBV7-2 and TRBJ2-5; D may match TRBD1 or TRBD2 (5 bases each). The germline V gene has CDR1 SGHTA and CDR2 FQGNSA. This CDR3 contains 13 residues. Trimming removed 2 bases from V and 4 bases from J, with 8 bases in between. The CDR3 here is CASSLRDGETQYF. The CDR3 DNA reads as TGTGCCAGCAGCTTACGGGACGGAGAGACCCAGTACTTC.

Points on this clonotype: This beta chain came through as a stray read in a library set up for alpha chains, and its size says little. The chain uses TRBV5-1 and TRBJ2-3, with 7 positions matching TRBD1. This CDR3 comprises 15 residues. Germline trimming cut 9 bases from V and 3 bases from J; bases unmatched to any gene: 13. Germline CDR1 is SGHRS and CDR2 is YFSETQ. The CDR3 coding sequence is TGCGCCACCCAGAACGGACAGGAGCGTACAGATACGCAGTATTTT. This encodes CATQNGQERTDTQYF.

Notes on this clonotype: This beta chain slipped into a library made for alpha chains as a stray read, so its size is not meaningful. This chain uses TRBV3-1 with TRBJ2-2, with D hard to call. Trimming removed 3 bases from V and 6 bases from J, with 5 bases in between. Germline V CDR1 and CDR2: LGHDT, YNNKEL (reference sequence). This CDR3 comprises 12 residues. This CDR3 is CASSHEAGELFF. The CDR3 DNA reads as TGTGCCAGCAGCCATGAGGCCGGGGAGCTGTTTTTT.

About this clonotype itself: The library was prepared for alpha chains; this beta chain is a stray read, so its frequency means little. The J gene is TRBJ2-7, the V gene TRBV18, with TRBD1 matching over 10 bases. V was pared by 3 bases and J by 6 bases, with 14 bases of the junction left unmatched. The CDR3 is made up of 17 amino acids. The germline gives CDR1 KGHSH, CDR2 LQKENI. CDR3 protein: CASSPSSGGTGAIEQYF. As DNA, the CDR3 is TGTGCCAGCTCACCCTCGTCTGGTGGGACAGGGGCTATCGAGCAGTACTTC.

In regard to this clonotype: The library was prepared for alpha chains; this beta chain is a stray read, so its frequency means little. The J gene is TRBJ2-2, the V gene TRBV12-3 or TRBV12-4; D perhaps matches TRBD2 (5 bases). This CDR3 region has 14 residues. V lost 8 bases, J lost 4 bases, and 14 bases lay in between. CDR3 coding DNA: TGTGCCAGCCAACGGACTGGCTTCACCGGGGAGCTGTTTTTT. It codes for CASQRTGFTGELFF.

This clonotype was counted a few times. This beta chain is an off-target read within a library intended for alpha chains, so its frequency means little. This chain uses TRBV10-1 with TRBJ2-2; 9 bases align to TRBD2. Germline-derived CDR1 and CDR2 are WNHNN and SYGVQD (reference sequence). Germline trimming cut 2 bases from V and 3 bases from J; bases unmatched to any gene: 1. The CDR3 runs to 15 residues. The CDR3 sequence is CASSEKRGDTGELFF. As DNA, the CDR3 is TGCGCCAGCAGTGAGAAGCGGGGGGACACCGGGGAGCTGTTTTTT.

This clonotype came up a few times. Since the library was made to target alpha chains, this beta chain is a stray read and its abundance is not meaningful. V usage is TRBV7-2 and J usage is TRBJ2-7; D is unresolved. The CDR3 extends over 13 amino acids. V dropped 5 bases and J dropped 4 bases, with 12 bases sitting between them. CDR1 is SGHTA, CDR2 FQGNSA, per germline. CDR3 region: CASSTGPQYEQYF. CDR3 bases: TGTGCCAGCAGCACCGGGCCCCAATACGAGCAGTACTTC.

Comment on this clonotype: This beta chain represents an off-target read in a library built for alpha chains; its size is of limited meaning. The CDR3 DNA sequence: TGTGCCAGCAGCCTTTCCGTGACCGGGGAGCTGTTTTTT. Amino acid sequence: CASSLSVTGELFF. V and J are TRBV7-3 and TRBJ2-2; D not resolved. Trimming shortened V by 5 bases and J by 5 bases, and 9 bases separated the two germline ends. This CDR3 has 13 residues. The germline CDR1 and CDR2 sequences are SGHTA and FQGTGA.

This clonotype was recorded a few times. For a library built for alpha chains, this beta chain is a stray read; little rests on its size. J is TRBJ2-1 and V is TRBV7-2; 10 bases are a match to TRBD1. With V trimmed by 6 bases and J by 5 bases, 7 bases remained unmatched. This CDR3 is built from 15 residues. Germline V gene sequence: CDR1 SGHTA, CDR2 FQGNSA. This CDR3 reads CASRVDRGQNNEQFF. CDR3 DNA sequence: TGTGCCAGCAGAGTAGACAGGGGGCAAAACAATGAGCAGTTCTTC.

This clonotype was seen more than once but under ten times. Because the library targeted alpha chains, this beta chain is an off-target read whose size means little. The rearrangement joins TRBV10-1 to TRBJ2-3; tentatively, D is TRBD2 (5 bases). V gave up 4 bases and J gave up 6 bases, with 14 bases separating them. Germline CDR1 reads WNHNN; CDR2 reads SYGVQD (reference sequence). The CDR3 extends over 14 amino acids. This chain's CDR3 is CASSASSLADTQYF. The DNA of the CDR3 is TGCGCCAGCAGTGCCTCATCGTTAGCGGATACGCAGTATTTT.

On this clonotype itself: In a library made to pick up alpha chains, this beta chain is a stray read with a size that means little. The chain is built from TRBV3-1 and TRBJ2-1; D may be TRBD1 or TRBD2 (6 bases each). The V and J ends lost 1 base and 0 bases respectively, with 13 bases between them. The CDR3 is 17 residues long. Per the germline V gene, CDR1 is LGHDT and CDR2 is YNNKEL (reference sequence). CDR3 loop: CASSQGGAGSSYNEQFF. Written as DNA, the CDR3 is TGTGCCAGCAGCCAAGGGGGGGCAGGCAGCTCCTACAATGAGCAGTTCTTC.

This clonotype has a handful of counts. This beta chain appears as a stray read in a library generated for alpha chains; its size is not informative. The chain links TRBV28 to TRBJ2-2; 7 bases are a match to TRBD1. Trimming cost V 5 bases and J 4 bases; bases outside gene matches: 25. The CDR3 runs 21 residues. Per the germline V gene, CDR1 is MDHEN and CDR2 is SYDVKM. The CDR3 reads CASSTFHLQGMGLVSTGELFF. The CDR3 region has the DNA TGTGCCAGCAGTACCTTCCACCTACAGGGGATGGGGCTAGTATCCACCGGGGAGCTGTTTTTT.

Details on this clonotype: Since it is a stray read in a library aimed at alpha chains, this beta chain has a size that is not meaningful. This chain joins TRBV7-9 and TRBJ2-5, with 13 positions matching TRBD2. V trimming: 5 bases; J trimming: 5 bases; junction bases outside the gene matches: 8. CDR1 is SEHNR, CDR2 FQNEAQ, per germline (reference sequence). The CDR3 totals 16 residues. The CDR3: CASSLPGLAGVETQYF. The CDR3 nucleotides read TGTGCCAGCAGCCTTCCCGGACTAGCGGGAGTTGAGACCCAGTACTTC.

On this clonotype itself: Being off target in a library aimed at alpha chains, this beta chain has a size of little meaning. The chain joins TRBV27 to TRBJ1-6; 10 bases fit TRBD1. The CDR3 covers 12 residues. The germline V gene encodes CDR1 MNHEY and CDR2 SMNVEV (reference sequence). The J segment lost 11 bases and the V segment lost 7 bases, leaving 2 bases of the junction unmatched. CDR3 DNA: TGTGCCAGCATGGGACAGGGGACACCCCTCCACTTT. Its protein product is CASMGQGTPLHF.

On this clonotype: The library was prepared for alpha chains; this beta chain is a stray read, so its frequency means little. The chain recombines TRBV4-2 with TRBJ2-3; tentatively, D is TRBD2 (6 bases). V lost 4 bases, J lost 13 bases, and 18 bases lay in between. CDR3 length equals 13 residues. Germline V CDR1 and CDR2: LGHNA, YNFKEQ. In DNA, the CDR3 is TGTGCCAGCAGCCCAAGATTTACTAGCATAAAGTATTTT. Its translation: CASSPRFTSIKYF.

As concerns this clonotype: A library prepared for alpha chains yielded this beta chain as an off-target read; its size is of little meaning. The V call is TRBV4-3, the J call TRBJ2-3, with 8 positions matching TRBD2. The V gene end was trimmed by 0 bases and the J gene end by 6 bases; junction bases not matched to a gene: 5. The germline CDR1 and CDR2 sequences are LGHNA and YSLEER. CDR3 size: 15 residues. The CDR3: CASSQEVASGDTQYF. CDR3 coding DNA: TGCGCCAGCAGCCAAGAAGTTGCTAGCGGGGATACGCAGTATTTT.

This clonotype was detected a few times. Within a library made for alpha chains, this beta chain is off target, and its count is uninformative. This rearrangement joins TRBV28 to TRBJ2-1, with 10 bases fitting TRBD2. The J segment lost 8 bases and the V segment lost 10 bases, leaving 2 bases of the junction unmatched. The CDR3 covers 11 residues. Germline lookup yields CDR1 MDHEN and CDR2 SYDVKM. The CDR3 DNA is TGTGCCATCCTAGCGGGAGATGAGCAGTTCTTC. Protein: CAILAGDEQFF.

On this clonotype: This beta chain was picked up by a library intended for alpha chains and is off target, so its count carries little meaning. CDR3 protein: CASSLSFVTGELFF. CDR3 sequence (DNA): TGTGCCAGCAGCTTGTCTTTTGTCACCGGGGAGCTGTTTTTT. The chain joins TRBV5-5 to TRBJ2-2; no clear D gene. V was pared by 1 base and J by 4 bases, with 8 bases between. Looked up from germline, CDR1 is SGHKS and CDR2 is YYEKEE (reference sequence). The CDR3 extends over 14 amino acids. Together with reference TRBV5-5 and TRBJ2-2, the CDR3 gives the full variable domain: DAGVTQSPTHLIKTRGQQVTLRCSPISGHKSVSWYQQVLGQGPQFIFQYYEKEERGRGNFPDRFSARQFPNYSSELNVNALLLGDSALYLCASSLSFVTGELFFGEGSRLTVL.

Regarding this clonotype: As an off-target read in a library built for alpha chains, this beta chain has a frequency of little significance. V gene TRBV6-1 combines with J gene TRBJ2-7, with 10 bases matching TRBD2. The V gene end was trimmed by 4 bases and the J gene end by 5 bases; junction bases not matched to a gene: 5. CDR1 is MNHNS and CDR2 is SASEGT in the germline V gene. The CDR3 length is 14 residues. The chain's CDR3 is CASSGRAGGNEQYF. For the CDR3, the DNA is TGTGCCAGCAGTGGGCGAGCGGGAGGGAACGAGCAGTACTTC.

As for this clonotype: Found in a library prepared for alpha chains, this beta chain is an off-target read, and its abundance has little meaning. In nucleotides, the CDR3 is TGTGCCAGCAGAAAGGAGGAAACAGATACGCAGTATTTT. Translating gives CASRKEETDTQYF. V gene TRBV7-9 combines with J gene TRBJ2-3; tentatively, D is TRBD2 (5 bases). With 6 bases removed from V and 3 bases from J, the gap between germline ends came to 10 bases. The CDR3 contains 13 residues. CDR1 is SEHNR, CDR2 FQNEAQ, per germline (reference sequence).

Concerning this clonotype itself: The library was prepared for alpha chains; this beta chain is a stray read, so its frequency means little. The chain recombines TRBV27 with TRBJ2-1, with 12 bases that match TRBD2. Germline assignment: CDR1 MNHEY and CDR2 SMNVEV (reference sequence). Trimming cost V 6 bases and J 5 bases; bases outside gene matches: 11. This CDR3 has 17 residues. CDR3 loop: CASRSWTSGIGDNEQFF. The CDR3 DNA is TGTGCCAGCAGATCCTGGACTAGCGGGATCGGCGACAATGAGCAGTTCTTC.